The rows below give T cell receptor beta chains drawn from one sample of a study of blood T cells in healthy people across ages. TCRdb re-called the 5' RACE reads through MiXCR, storing one row per CDR3 protein. The table records more than 450,000 distinct CDR3 sequences, around a quarter of them present only once. These same records also appear under a second study, on T cells of mothers and their children.

The sequencing input was blood. The source of these receptors is a boy between 2 and 10 years old in good health. CDR3s include the opening cysteine and the closing phenylalanine or tryptophan. A D gene is named only where the DNA matches it firmly. Only part of the rows carry a size: once, few, many, or a class if the clone is expanded.

clone size: many
J gene: TRBJ1-1
V gene: TRBV20-1
D gene: NA
CDR3 protein: CSASNRNTEAFF
CDR3 DNA: TGCAGTGCCTCTAATAGGAACACTGAAGCTTTCTTT

clone size: NA
J gene: TRBJ1-2
V gene: TRBV3-1
D gene: NA
CDR3 protein: CASSQGGTNYGYTF
CDR3 DNA: TGTGCCAGCAGCCAAGGCGGGACAAACTATGGCTACACCTTC

clone size: NA
J gene: TRBJ2-7
V gene: TRBV2
D gene: TRBD1
CDR3 protein: CASSFTGVGQYF
CDR3 DNA: TGTGCCAGCAGTTTTACAGGGGTTGGGCAGTACTTC

clone size: NA
J gene: TRBJ2-5
V gene: TRBV7-7
D gene: NA
CDR3 protein: CASRQRVGETQYF
CDR3 DNA: TGTGCCAGTCGGCAGCGGGTCGGGGAGACCCAGTACTTC

clone size: few
J gene: TRBJ2-1
V gene: TRBV4-3
D gene: NA
CDR3 protein: CASSSISTLYNEQFF
CDR3 DNA: TGCGCCAGCAGCTCCATCTCGACCCTTTACAATGAGCAGTTCTTC

clone size: NA
J gene: TRBJ1-4
V gene: TRBV15
D gene: NA
CDR3 protein: CATSRHRANEKLFF
CDR3 DNA: TGTGCCACCAGCAGACACAGAGCTAATGAAAAACTGTTTTTT

clone size: few
J gene: TRBJ2-1
V gene: TRBV7-2
D gene: NA
CDR3 protein: CASSLPAYSYNEQFF
CDR3 DNA: TGTGCCAGCAGCTTACCGGCGTACTCCTACAATGAGCAGTTCTTC

clone size: once
J gene: TRBJ1-5
V gene: TRBV2
D gene: NA
CDR3 protein: CASSVADAGPQHF
CDR3 DNA: TGTGCCAGCAGTGTGGCTGACGCCGGGCCCCAGCATTTT

clone size: NA
J gene: TRBJ2-3
V gene: TRBV12-3/TRBV12-4
D gene: TRBD2
CDR3 protein: CASSKGLAGGVGTDTQYF
CDR3 DNA: TGTGCCAGCAGTAAGGGACTAGCGGGAGGGGTGGGCACAGATACGCAGTATTTT

clone size: many
J gene: TRBJ2-5
V gene: TRBV29-1
D gene: NA
CDR3 protein: CSVLGFQETQYF
CDR3 DNA: TGCAGCGTTTTGGGCTTCCAAGAGACCCAGTACTTC

clone size: NA
J gene: TRBJ2-7
V gene: TRBV12-3/TRBV12-4
D gene: NA
CDR3 protein: CASSLSVYEQYF
CDR3 DNA: TGTGCCAGCAGTTTATCTGTCTACGAGCAGTACTTC

clone size: NA
J gene: TRBJ2-5
V gene: TRBV5-1
D gene: TRBD2
CDR3 protein: CASSWSSGGPQETQYF
CDR3 DNA: TGCGCCAGCAGCTGGTCTAGCGGGGGCCCGCAAGAGACCCAGTACTTC

clone size: few
J gene: TRBJ2-6
V gene: TRBV12-3/TRBV12-4
D gene: NA
CDR3 protein: CASKLPRISGANVLTF
CDR3 DNA: TGTGCCAGCAAGCTCCCGAGGATCTCTGGGGCCAACGTCCTGACTTTC

clone size: once
J gene: TRBJ2-7
V gene: TRBV6-2/TRBV6-3
D gene: TRBD1
CDR3 protein: CASTRGDRGDEQYF
CDR3 DNA: TGTGCCAGCACCAGAGGGGACAGGGGAGACGAGCAGTACTTC

clone size: NA
J gene: TRBJ1-4
V gene: TRBV29-1
D gene: TRBD1
CDR3 protein: CSVEDPDRGNEKLFF
CDR3 DNA: TGCAGCGTTGAAGATCCTGACAGGGGGAATGAAAAACTGTTTTTT

clone size: few
J gene: TRBJ2-1
V gene: TRBV29-1
D gene: TRBD2
CDR3 protein: CSVDGLAGGVEQFF
CDR3 DNA: TGCAGCGTGGACGGACTAGCGGGAGGGGTTGAGCAGTTCTTC

clone size: NA
J gene: TRBJ2-3
V gene: TRBV20-1
D gene: TRBD1
CDR3 protein: CSATTGGSTDTQYF
CDR3 DNA: TGCAGTGCTACGACAGGGGGGAGCACAGATACGCAGTATTTT

clone size: many
J gene: TRBJ2-7
V gene: TRBV7-2
D gene: TRBD2
CDR3 protein: CASSLVASGAYEQYF
CDR3 DNA: TGTGCCAGCAGCTTAGTGGCTAGCGGGGCCTACGAGCAGTACTTC

clone size: NA
J gene: TRBJ2-7
V gene: TRBV6-5
D gene: TRBD2
CDR3 protein: CASSSVGGRSYEQYF
CDR3 DNA: TGTGCCAGCAGTTCCGTAGGCGGGAGGTCGTACGAGCAGTACTTC

clone size: few
J gene: TRBJ2-5
V gene: TRBV12-3/TRBV12-4
D gene: TRBD1
CDR3 protein: CASRWTGEKTQYF
CDR3 DNA: TGTGCCAGCAGATGGACAGGGGAAAAGACCCAGTACTTC

clone size: few
J gene: TRBJ1-3
V gene: TRBV5-1
D gene: NA
CDR3 protein: CASSLLDSSSGNTIYF
CDR3 DNA: TGCGCCAGCAGCCTACTCGACTCAAGCTCTGGAAACACCATATATTTT

clone size: NA
J gene: TRBJ2-2
V gene: TRBV29-1
D gene: NA
CDR3 protein: CSVEGWSEEELFF
CDR3 DNA: TGCAGCGTTGAGGGGTGGTCTGAGGAGGAGCTGTTTTTT

clone size: once
J gene: TRBJ2-3
V gene: TRBV20-1
D gene: TRBD2
CDR3 protein: CSGLGLAGAGDTQYF
CDR3 DNA: TGCAGTGGACTTGGACTAGCGGGGGCCGGAGATACGCAGTATTTT

clone size: few
J gene: TRBJ2-5
V gene: TRBV5-4
D gene: NA
CDR3 protein: CASSSPKGTEKETQYF
CDR3 DNA: TGTGCCAGCAGCTCCCCTAAGGGGACGGAAAAAGAGACCCAGTACTTC

clone size: few
J gene: TRBJ2-5
V gene: TRBV15
D gene: NA
CDR3 protein: CATSRDEGGKKTQYF
CDR3 DNA: TGTGCCACCAGCAGGGACGAGGGTGGGAAGAAGACCCAGTACTTC

clone size: few
J gene: TRBJ1-1
V gene: TRBV12-3/TRBV12-4
D gene: NA
CDR3 protein: CASRPTGTPNTEAFF
CDR3 DNA: TGTGCCAGCCGCCCTACCGGGACACCCAACACTGAAGCTTTCTTT

clone size: few
J gene: TRBJ2-5
V gene: TRBV5-1
D gene: TRBD2
CDR3 protein: CASSLRGLAGLGETQYF
CDR3 DNA: TGCGCCAGCAGCTTGAGGGGACTAGCGGGATTAGGAGAGACCCAGTACTTC

clone size: NA
J gene: TRBJ2-3
V gene: TRBV9
D gene: NA
CDR3 protein: CASSVEGLQGDTQYF
CDR3 DNA: TGTGCCAGCAGCGTCGAGGGGCTGCAAGGAGATACGCAGTATTTT

clone size: few
J gene: TRBJ2-5
V gene: TRBV29-1
D gene: TRBD1
CDR3 protein: CSVQGARETQYF
CDR3 DNA: TGCAGCGTTCAGGGGGCTCGGGAGACCCAGTACTTC

clone size: NA
J gene: TRBJ2-1
V gene: TRBV6-2/TRBV6-3
D gene: TRBD2
CDR3 protein: CASSYQPGLAGGSKYNEQFF
CDR3 DNA: TGTGCCAGCAGTTATCAACCAGGACTAGCGGGAGGGTCCAAATACAATGAGCAGTTCTTC

clone size: NA
J gene: TRBJ1-3
V gene: TRBV9
D gene: NA
CDR3 protein: CASSVEGTRSGNTIYF
CDR3 DNA: TGTGCCAGCAGCGTAGAGGGGACGCGCTCTGGAAACACCATATATTTT

clone size: few
J gene: TRBJ1-1
V gene: TRBV12-3/TRBV12-4
D gene: NA
CDR3 protein: CASSFSRALITEAFF
CDR3 DNA: TGTGCCAGCAGTTTCTCCAGGGCCCTCATAACTGAAGCTTTCTTT

clone size: NA
J gene: TRBJ2-7
V gene: TRBV6-1
D gene: NA
CDR3 protein: CASSEQGRISYEQYF
CDR3 DNA: TGTGCCAGCAGTGAACAGGGGCGGATCTCCTACGAGCAGTACTTC

clone size: many
J gene: TRBJ2-5
V gene: TRBV25-1
D gene: NA
CDR3 protein: CASSDGALLYETQYF
CDR3 DNA: TGTGCCAGCAGCGACGGGGCCCTACTCTACGAGACCCAGTACTTC

clone size: few
J gene: TRBJ2-7
V gene: TRBV20-1
D gene: NA
CDR3 protein: CSAPRRNSYEQYF
CDR3 DNA: TGCAGTGCTCCCCGAAGGAACTCCTACGAGCAGTACTTC

clone size: NA
J gene: TRBJ2-3
V gene: TRBV12-3/TRBV12-4
D gene: NA
CDR3 protein: CASSGATTDTQYF
CDR3 DNA: TGTGCCAGCTCGGGGGCCACCACAGATACGCAGTATTTT

clone size: NA
J gene: TRBJ2-5
V gene: TRBV6-5
D gene: TRBD1
CDR3 protein: CASSYSIGTGDRETQYF
CDR3 DNA: TGTGCCAGCAGTTACTCGATTGGTACAGGGGACCGAGAGACCCAGTACTTC

clone size: many
J gene: TRBJ2-3
V gene: TRBV7-2
D gene: NA
CDR3 protein: CASSLAGVTDTQYF
CDR3 DNA: TGTGCCAGCAGCTTAGCGGGAGTCACAGATACGCAGTATTTT

clone size: NA
J gene: TRBJ1-4
V gene: TRBV5-1
D gene: NA
CDR3 protein: CASSPLARTNEKLFF
CDR3 DNA: TGCGCCAGTAGCCCCCTGGCTAGGACTAATGAAAAACTGTTTTTT

clone size: NA
J gene: TRBJ1-1
V gene: TRBV5-1
D gene: NA
CDR3 protein: CASSGQSGGGTEAFF
CDR3 DNA: TGCGCCAGCAGCGGCCAGAGTGGGGGGGGCACTGAAGCTTTCTTT